This is a list of T cell receptor beta chains from one sample in a study of Graves' ophthalmopathy and Graves' hyperthyroidism. TCRdb reprocessed the multiplex PCR reads with MiXCR, giving one entry per CDR3 protein. Altogether 200,000 to 250,000 distinct CDR3 sequences are present, around a fifth being singletons, with the ten largest covering roughly 40%. Input material: peripheral blood. All receptors come from a woman aged 50 to 60 with Graves' ophthalmopathy. Each CDR3 is given with its conserved first and last residue. The D gene is left open where the match is weak. The size of a clone is reported for some rows only, either as once, few or many, or as a class for expanded clones.

j_call clone_size d_call v_call cdr3_aa cdr3_nt
TRBJ2-7 many TRBD1 TRBV6-2/TRBV6-3 CASGASLTGNYEQCF TGTGCCAGTGGGGCAAGTTTGACAGGGAACTACGAGCAGTGCTTC
TRBJ1-2 many . TRBV27 CASSWGRGGGYGYTF TGTGCCAGCAGTTGGGGTAGAGGGGGAGGCTATGGCTACACCTTC
TRBJ2-7 many . TRBV3-1 CASSWTSYEQYF TGTGCCAGCAGCTGGACCTCCTACGAGCAGTACTTC
TRBJ2-5 . TRBD2 TRBV12-3/TRBV12-4 CASSLGGLAGRETQYF TGTGCCAGCAGTTTAGGGGGACTAGCGGGACGAGAGACCCAGTACTTC
TRBJ2-7 many . TRBV14 CASSPPARDNPYEQYF TGTGCCAGCAGCCCCCCTGCCCGGGACAACCCCTACGAGCAGTACTTC
TRBJ2-5 . . TRBV28 CASSLSQSVWETQYF TGTGCCAGCAGTTTAAGCCAGTCCGTCTGGGAGACCCAGTACTTC
TRBJ1-2 many . TRBV12-3/TRBV12-4 CASSFRAVTNYGYTF TGTGCCAGCAGTTTCCGCGCAGTCACTAACTATGGCTACACCTTC
TRBJ2-7 many TRBD2 TRBV25-1 CASMRAGGSSYEQYF TGTGCCAGCATGAGGGCGGGAGGGAGTTCCTACGAGCAGTACTTC
TRBJ1-2 . TRBD1 TRBV6-5 CASSSSRTGDGYTF TGTGCCAGCAGTTCTTCCCGGACAGGGGATGGCTACACCTTC
TRBJ1-2 many . TRBV20-1 CSAKGVGGANYGYTF TGCAGTGCTAAGGGGGTGGGGGGAGCTAACTATGGCTACACCTTC
TRBJ2-3 . . TRBV16 CASSHKISNTDTQYF TGTGCCAGCAGCCATAAGATATCTAACACAGATACGCAGTATTTT
TRBJ2-4 many . TRBV20-1 CSARSRLGGNIQYF TGCAGTGCTAGATCCAGGTTGGGGGGAAACATTCAGTACTTC
TRBJ2-7 . TRBD2 TRBV28 CASPPRAGGSYEQYF TGTGCCAGCCCCCCCCGAGCGGGAGGGTCCTACGAGCAGTACTTC
TRBJ2-7 many TRBD1 TRBV7-4 CASSPIWDSPYEQYF TGTGCCAGCAGCCCCATTTGGGACAGTCCCTACGAGCAGTACTTC
TRBJ2-7 many . TRBV12-3/TRBV12-4 CASSLLGNEQYF TGTGCCAGCAGTTTATTAGGAAACGAGCAGTACTTC
TRBJ2-2 . TRBD2 TRBV3-1 CASSQGGTLVGGELFF TGTGCCAGCAGCCAGGGAGGGACCCTCGTCGGCGGGGAGCTGTTTTTT
TRBJ1-5 . TRBD1 TRBV5-4 CASSFRDRGVGNQPQHF TGTGCCAGCAGCTTCCGGGACAGGGGGGTTGGCAATCAGCCCCAGCATTTT
TRBJ1-5 many TRBD1 TRBV12-3/TRBV12-4 CASSFQGARSQHF TGTGCCAGCAGTTTTCAGGGGGCGCGGTCCCAGCATTTT